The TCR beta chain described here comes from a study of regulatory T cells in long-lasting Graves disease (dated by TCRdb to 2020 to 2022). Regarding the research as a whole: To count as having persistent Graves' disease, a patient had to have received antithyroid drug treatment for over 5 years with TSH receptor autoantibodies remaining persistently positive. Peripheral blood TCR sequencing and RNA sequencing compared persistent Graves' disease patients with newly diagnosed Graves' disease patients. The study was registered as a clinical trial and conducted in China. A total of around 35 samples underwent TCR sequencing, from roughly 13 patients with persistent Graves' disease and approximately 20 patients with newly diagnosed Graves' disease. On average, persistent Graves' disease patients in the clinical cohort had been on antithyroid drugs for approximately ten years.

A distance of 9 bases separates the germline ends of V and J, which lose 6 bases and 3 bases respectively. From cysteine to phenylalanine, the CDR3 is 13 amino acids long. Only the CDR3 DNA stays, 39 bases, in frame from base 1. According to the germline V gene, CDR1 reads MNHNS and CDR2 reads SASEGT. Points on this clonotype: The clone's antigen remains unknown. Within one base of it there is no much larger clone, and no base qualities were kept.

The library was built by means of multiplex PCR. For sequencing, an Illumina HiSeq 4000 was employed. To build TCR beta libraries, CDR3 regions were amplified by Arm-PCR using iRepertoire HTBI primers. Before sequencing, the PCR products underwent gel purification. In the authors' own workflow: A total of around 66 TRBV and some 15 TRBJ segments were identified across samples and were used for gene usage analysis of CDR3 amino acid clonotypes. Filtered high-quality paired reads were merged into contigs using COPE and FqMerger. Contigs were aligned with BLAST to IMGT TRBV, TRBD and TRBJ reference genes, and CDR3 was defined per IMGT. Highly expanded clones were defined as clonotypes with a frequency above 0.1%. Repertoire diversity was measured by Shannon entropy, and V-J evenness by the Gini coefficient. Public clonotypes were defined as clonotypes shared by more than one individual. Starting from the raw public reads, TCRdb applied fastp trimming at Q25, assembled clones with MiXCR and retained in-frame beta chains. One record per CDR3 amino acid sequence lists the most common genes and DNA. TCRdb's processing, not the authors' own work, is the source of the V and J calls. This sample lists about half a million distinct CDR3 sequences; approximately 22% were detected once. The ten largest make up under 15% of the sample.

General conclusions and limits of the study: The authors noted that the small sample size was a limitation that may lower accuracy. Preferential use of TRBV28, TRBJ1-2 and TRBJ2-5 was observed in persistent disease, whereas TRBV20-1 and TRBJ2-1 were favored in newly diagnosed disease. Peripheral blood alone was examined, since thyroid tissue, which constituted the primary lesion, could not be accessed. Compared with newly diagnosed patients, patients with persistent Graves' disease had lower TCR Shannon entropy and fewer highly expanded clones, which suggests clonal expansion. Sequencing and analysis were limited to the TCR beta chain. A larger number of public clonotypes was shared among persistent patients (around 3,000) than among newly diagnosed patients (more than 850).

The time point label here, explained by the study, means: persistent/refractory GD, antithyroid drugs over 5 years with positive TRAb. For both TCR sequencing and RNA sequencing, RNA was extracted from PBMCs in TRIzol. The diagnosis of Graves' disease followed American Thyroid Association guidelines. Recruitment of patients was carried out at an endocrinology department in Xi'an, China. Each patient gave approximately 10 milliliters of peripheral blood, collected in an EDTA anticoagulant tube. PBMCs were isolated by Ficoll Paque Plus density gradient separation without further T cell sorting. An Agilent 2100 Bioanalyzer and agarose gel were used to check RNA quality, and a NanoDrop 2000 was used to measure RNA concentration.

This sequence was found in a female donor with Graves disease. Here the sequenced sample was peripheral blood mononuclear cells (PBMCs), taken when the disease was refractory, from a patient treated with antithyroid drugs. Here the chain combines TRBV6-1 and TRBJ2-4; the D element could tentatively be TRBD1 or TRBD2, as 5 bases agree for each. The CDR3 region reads CASRGDGKNIQYF. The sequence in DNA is TGTGCCAGCAGGGGGGACGGCAAAAACATTCAGTACTTC.